These T cell receptor beta chains were read from a single sample in a study of OX40 agonist ivuxolimab in advanced cancers. Clones were sequenced by immunoSEQ multiplex PCR, and TCRdb holds only the in-frame ones, with some missing. The sample comprises 99,000 or so clones, roughly 93% of which are singletons, and 0.25% to 0.3% rests with the top ten. The sequencing used CD4+ or CD8+ T cells sorted from blood, collected in a trial of the OX40 agonist ivuxolimab. Receptor source: an adult with an advanced solid tumor such as melanoma, head and neck, liver or kidney cancer. Each CDR3 is given with its conserved first and last residue. A D gene is named only where the DNA matches it firmly. A clone size is listed for some rows: how often the clone was seen (once, few, many), or a class if it is expanded.

CDR3aa,CDR3nt,v_gene,d_gene,j_gene,abundance
CASNEGDRGYTDTQYF,TGTGCCAGCAACGAGGGGGACAGGGGTTACACAGATACGCAGTATTTT,TRBV2,TRBD1,TRBJ2-3,NA
CASRNPQETQYF,TGTGCCAGCAGGAACCCACAAGAGACCCAGTACTTC,TRBV28,NA,TRBJ2-5,NA
CASSLKGTGRYQPQHF,TGTGCCAGCAGTTTAAAGGGGACAGGTAGATATCAGCCCCAGCATTTT,TRBV27,TRBD1,TRBJ1-5,NA
CASSLGTFYNEQFF,TGTGCCAGCAGCCTCGGGACCTTCTACAATGAGCAGTTCTTC,TRBV7-3,NA,TRBJ2-1,NA
CASSPYQETQYF,TGCGCCAGCAGCCCGTACCAAGAGACCCAGTACTTC,TRBV5-1,NA,TRBJ2-5,NA
CASSQHTRDSEAFF,TGTGCCAGCAGCCAACATACCCGGGACAGTGAAGCTTTCTTT,TRBV14,TRBD1,TRBJ1-1,few
CASSQDQRREDNNEQFF,TGTGCCAGCAGCCAAGATCAAAGGCGGGAGGACAACAATGAGCAGTTCTTC,TRBV4-2,TRBD2,TRBJ2-1,NA
CASSDGFRGPDTQYF,TGTGCCAGCAGTGATGGATTTCGGGGACCAGATACGCAGTATTTT,TRBV25-1,NA,TRBJ2-3,once
CASSYSLLAAQETQYF,TGTGCCAGCAGTTACTCGCTACTAGCGGCACAAGAGACCCAGTACTTC,TRBV6-5,TRBD2,TRBJ2-5,NA
CASSLGQGSQPQHF,TGTGCCAGCAGTTTGGGACAGGGGAGTCAGCCCCAGCATTTT,TRBV2,TRBD1,TRBJ1-5,NA
CASSPPNEQFF,TGCGCCAGCAGCCCCCCCAATGAGCAGTTCTTC,TRBV10-1,NA,TRBJ2-1,NA
CASSSQGLYTGELFF,TGTGCCAGCAGCTCCCAAGGACTATACACCGGGGAGCTGTTTTTT,TRBV7-2,NA,TRBJ2-2,NA
CASSLRLEGPSGANVLTF,TGTGCCAGCAGCTTAAGGTTGGAGGGGCCATCTGGGGCCAACGTCCTGACTTTC,TRBV7-9,NA,TRBJ2-6,NA
CAISAGQGTEKLFF,TGTGCCATCAGTGCCGGCCAGGGAACCGAAAAACTGTTTTTT,TRBV10-3,NA,TRBJ1-4,NA
CSVGGSTDTQYF,TGCAGCGTTGGGGGTAGCACAGATACGCAGTATTTT,TRBV29-1,NA,TRBJ2-3,NA
CASSQAGRETQYF,TGTGCCAGCAGCCAAGCGGGACGGGAAACGCAGTATTTT,TRBV11-2,TRBD2,TRBJ2-3,NA
CSARGSYEQYF,TGCAGTGCTAGGGGTAGCTACGAGCAGTACTTC,TRBV20-1,NA,TRBJ2-7,NA
CASSESGTGRSPLHF,TGTGCCAGCAGTGAATCCGGGACTGGCCGTTCACCCCTCCACTTT,TRBV2,NA,TRBJ1-6,few
CASSLLGQGARGLNTEAFF,TGTGCCAGCTCACTACTTGGACAGGGGGCGCGAGGCTTGAACACTGAAGCTTTCTTT,TRBV18,TRBD1,TRBJ1-1,NA
CASSLDSPLHF,TGTGCCAGCAGCTTAGATTCACCCCTCCACTTT,TRBV11-2,NA,TRBJ1-6,NA
CASSNSNQPQHF,TGTGCCAGCAGTAATAGCAATCAGCCCCAGCATTTT,TRBV28,NA,TRBJ1-5,NA
CASSIAGTGVYEQYF,TGCGCCAGCAGCATAGCCGGGACCGGGGTATACGAGCAGTACTTC,TRBV5-1,NA,TRBJ2-7,NA
CASSELEPTGYTF,TGTGCCAGCAGTGAACTGGAGCCCACTGGCTACACCTTC,TRBV2,NA,TRBJ1-2,NA
CASSLQPTTGELFF,TGTGCCAGCAGCCTACAACCTACCACCGGGGAGCTGTTTTTT,TRBV7-2,NA,TRBJ2-2,NA
CASSNRVQPQHF,TGTGCCAGCAGTAACAGGGTTCAGCCCCAGCATTTT,TRBV2,NA,TRBJ1-5,NA
CASRGKIRFEQYF,TGTGCCAGCAGAGGGAAGATAAGGTTCGAGCAGTACTTC,TRBV28,NA,TRBJ2-7,NA